The 9 T cell receptor beta chains in this list originate from one sample, sequenced in a study of relationships among human T cell subsets. Semiquantitative ARM-PCR amplified T cell receptor alpha and beta CDR3 regions from mRNA. In ARM-PCR, communal superprimers followed tagged nested gene-specific primers for exponential amplification. Each CDR3 protein is one row after TCRdb ran MiXCR on the multiplex PCR reads. This sample has some 14,000 distinct CDR3 sequences, with 60% found just once. CD4+CD25+ regulatory T cells came from anti-CD25 bead selection of positively selected CD4+ cells. The sample comprised Tregs sorted from blood. The source is a man between 35 and 55 years old in good health.

The V gene is TRBV7-3, the J gene TRBJ1-5; the D is unclear. The CDR3 consists of 15 residues. The V and J ends lost 5 bases and 0 bases respectively, with 11 bases between them. Germline values: CDR1 SGHTA, CDR2 FQGTGA. CDR3 residues: CASSPEGYSNQPQHF. The CDR3 DNA follows: TGTGCCAGCAGCCCTGAAGGGTATAGCAATCAGCCCCAGCATTTT.

The chain joins TRBV7-9 to TRBJ2-5; TRBD1 agrees at 9 bases. Germline loops: CDR1 SEHNR, CDR2 FQNEAQ (reference sequence). Trimming cost V 5 bases and J 2 bases; bases outside gene matches: 12. CDR3 length: 17 residues. CDR3 sequence (DNA): TGTGCCAGCAGCCTATGGAGGACAGGGGCCTATCAAGAGACCCAGTACTTC. Protein sequence: CASSLWRTGAYQETQYF.

DNA of the CDR3: TGCGCCAGCAGCCTACAGGGGAACTATGGCTACACCTTC. Translating it yields CASSLQGNYGYTF. The chain carries TRBV4-1 and TRBJ1-2, with 7 nucleotides matching TRBD1. V trimming: 4 bases; J trimming: 2 bases; junction bases outside the gene matches: 1. The CDR3 is 13 amino acids. The germline V gene has CDR1 MGHRA and CDR2 YSYEKL.

The J gene is TRBJ2-1, the V gene TRBV18; 9 nucleotides match TRBD1. The CDR3 spans 15 residues. Per the germline V gene, CDR1 is KGHSH and CDR2 is LQKENI. After removal of 6 bases from V and 0 bases from J, the junction contained 3 bases not matched to a gene. CDR3 nucleotide sequence: TGTGCCAGCTCGCCGGGACAGGGCTCCTACAATGAGCAGTTCTTC. This gives the protein CASSPGQGSYNEQFF. Using reference TRBV18 and TRBJ2-1 for the parts outside the CDR3, the full variable domain is NAGVMQNPRHLVRRRGQEARLRCSPMKGHSHVYWYRQLPEEGLKFMVYLQKENIIDESGMPKERFSAEFPKEGPSILRIQQVVRGDSAAYFCASSPGQGSYNEQFFGPGTRLTVL.

The chain employs TRBV18 and TRBJ2-7; maybe TRBD2 (6 bases). Per germline, CDR1 KGHSH and CDR2 LQKENI. CDR3 length: 12 amino acids. Deletions cut 2 bases from V and 7 bases from J, with 9 bases between. CDR3 sequence (DNA): TGTGCCAGCTCACCAGGGGGGTATGAGCAGTACTTC. Translation: CASSPGGYEQYF.

This sequence joins TRBV10-3 and TRBJ2-1; D is unclear. V shed 3 bases and J shed 0 bases, with 12 bases lying between them. CDR1 and CDR2 (germline): ENHRY, SYGVKD. CDR3 length equals 16 residues. CDR3 sequence: CAISESRRSSYNEQFF. The CDR3 DNA reads as TGTGCCATCAGTGAAAGTAGACGCAGCTCCTACAATGAGCAGTTCTTC.

The chain joins TRBV27 to TRBJ2-7, with TRBD2 matching over 8 bases. J was trimmed by 0 bases and V by 5 bases; bases with no gene match: 6. CDR3 length equals 15 residues. Germline CDR1 MNHEY, CDR2 SMNVEV (reference sequence). Here the CDR3 reads CASSPGTRNSYEQYF. The CDR3 DNA is TGTGCCAGCAGTCCCGGGACTAGGAACTCCTACGAGCAGTACTTC.

The rearrangement uses TRBV2 and TRBJ1-1; D remains unclear. Trimming took 2 bases from V and 1 from J, leaving 11 bases between them. Germline CDR1 SNHLY, CDR2 FYNNEI. CDR3 length equals 15 residues. CDR3 coding DNA: TGTGCCAGCAGTGAAAGAGTATATCGGAACACTGAAGCTTTCTTT. Its protein product is CASSERVYRNTEAFF.

J is TRBJ2-7 and V is TRBV5-1; 9 positions match TRBD2. The germline gives CDR1 SGHRS, CDR2 YFSETQ. After removal of 6 bases from V and 2 bases from J, the junction contained 6 bases not matched to a gene. This CDR3 comprises 14 residues. As DNA, the CDR3 is TGCGCCAGCACACTGACTAGCGGACCCTACGAGCAGTACTTC. Protein product: CASTLTSGPYEQYF. The full variable domain, rest sourced from reference TRBV5-1 and TRBJ2-7, is KAGVTQTPRYLIKTRGQQVTLSCSPISGHRSVSWYQQTPGQGLQFLFEYFSETQRNKGNFPGRFSGRQFSNSRSEMNVSTLELGDSALYLCASTLTSGPYEQYFGPGTRLTVT.